This T cell receptor (beta chain) is from a study of Ad26.COV2.S vaccination and SARS-CoV-2 variants. This table comes from immunoSEQ multiplex PCR, and its TCRdb copy is limited to in-frame clones, with some not included. The sample lists about 350,000 clones, 85% seen once, with 3.3% in the top ten. Treatment: some 19 received Ad26.COV2.S at low or high dose, single or two shots; 5 received placebo; per-sample allocation not given. Sampling happened 63 days after the first vaccine or placebo injection. Study-level points and caveats: Substantial post-vaccination breadth of spike-specific CD8+ and CD4+ T cell responses was reported.

This clone was picked up one time. The antigen is undetermined. The CDR3 is made up of 15 amino acids. Germline V gene data show CDR1 as MDHEN and CDR2 as SYDVKM. Trimming pared 5 bases from V and 2 bases from J, leaving 15 bases between. This clonotype was obtained from a person between 18 and 60 years old who received the Ad26.COV2.S COVID-19 vaccine or a placebo. The sequences come from peripheral blood, collected in a trial of Ad26.COV2.S vaccine versus placebo. The chain employs TRBV28 and TRBJ1-2; D is perhaps TRBD1 (5 bases). Written as DNA, the CDR3 is TGTGCCAGCAGTGCACACGGGGGTGGGAACTATGGCTACACCTTC. Its translation is CASSAHGGGNYGYTF.